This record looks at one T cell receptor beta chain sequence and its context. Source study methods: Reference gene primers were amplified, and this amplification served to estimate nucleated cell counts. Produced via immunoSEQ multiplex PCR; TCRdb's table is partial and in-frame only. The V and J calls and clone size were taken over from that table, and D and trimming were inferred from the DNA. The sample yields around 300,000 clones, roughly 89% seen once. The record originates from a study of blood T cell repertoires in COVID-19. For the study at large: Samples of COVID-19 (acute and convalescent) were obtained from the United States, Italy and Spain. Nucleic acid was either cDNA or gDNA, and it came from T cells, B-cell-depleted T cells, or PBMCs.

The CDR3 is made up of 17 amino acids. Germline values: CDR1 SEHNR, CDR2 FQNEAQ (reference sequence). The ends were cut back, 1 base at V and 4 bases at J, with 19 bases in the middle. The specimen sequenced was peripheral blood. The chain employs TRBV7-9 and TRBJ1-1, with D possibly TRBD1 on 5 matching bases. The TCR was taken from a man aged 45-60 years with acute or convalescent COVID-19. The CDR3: CASSLGGMARDRTEAFF. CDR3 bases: TGTGCCAGCAGCTTAGGCGGGATGGCCAGGGATCGCACTGAAGCTTTCTTT.